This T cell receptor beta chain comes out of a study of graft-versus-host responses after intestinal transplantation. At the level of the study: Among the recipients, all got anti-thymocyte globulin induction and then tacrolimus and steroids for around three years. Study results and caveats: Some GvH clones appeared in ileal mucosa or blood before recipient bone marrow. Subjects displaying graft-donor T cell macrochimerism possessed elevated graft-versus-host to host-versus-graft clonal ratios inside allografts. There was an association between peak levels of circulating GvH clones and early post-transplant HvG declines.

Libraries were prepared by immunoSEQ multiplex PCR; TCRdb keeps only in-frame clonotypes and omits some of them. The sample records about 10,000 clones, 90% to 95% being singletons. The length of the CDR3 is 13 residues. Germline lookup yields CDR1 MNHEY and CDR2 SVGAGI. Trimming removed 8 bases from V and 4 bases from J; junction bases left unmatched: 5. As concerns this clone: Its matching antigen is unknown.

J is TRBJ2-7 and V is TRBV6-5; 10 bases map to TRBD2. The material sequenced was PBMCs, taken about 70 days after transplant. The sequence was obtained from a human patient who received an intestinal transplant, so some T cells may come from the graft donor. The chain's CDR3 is CASAELAGYEQYF. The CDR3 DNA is TGTGCCAGCGCAGAACTAGCGGGATACGAGCAGTACTTC.